This TCR beta chain was sequenced in a study of T cells expressing NK-cell markers. Study details: Sorted T-cell subsets CD3+CD56+NKG2C+, CD3+CD56+NKG2C- and CD3+CD56-NKG2C+ were TCR beta-sequenced. HCMV seropositivity characterized seven of the eight sequenced donors, and seronegativity one.

In regard to this clonotype: Its antigen is unidentified.

This CDR3 is 12 amino acids long. TCRdb reprocessed the 5' RACE reads and reports one entry per CDR3 protein, with no DNA. In total, the table holds around 260,000 distinct CDR3 sequences. Broader study findings: The dominant NKG2C+ clonotypes represented roughly 1.0-7.5% of CD8+ T cells in six donors.

Material: blood T cells: a sorted CD56 or NKG2C T cell subset, CD4+ or CD8+ T cells, or bulk PBMC T cells (not recorded which). The source of this sequence is a woman between 18 and 69 years old in good health. The chain is built from TRBV12-3 or TRBV12-4 and TRBJ1-4. The chain's CDR3 is CASSPLMTRLFF.